This entry lists 3 T cell receptor beta chains sequenced from one sample in a study of cytomegalovirus exposure and HLA in healthy donors. The PCR made use of 60 Vbeta and 13 Jbeta primers. Some clones are missing from TCRdb's copy, which holds only in-frame ones; the method was immunoSEQ multiplex PCR. The table shows roughly 130,000 clones, with 75% to 90% occurring only once. Input material: PBMCs. The origin of the receptors is a man aged 35 to 55 in good health and CMV-seronegative.

This clone was counted once. The chain recombines TRBV7-2 with TRBJ2-1; TRBD2 aligns across 13 bases. The ends lost 3 bases at V and 6 bases at J; junction bases unmatched: 14. CDR3 length: 19 residues. Germline CDR1 is SGHTA and CDR2 is FQGNSA. DNA for the CDR3: TGTGCCAGCAGCTTTATCCCCCCCCCGCGACTAGCGGGGGGCAATGAGCAGTTCTTC. Amino acids: CASSFIPPPRLAGGNEQFF.

The chain combines TRBV30 with TRBJ1-3, with D tentatively TRBD1 (6 bases). The CDR3 loop spans 14 amino acids. The V end lost 0 bases, the J end lost 9 bases, and 15 bases lay between the germline ends. Germline V gene lookup returns CDR1 GTSNPN and CDR2 SVGIG (reference sequence). This CDR3 is CAWSVVRGFRTIYF. The CDR3 nucleotides are TGTGCCTGGAGTGTGGTCAGGGGATTTCGCACCATATATTTT.

V and J are TRBV5-4 and TRBJ2-7; TRBD1 agrees at 11 bases. The germline gives CDR1 SGHNT, CDR2 YYREEE (reference sequence). The CDR3 consists of 15 residues. The ends lost 4 bases at V and 1 base at J; junction bases unmatched: 4. CDR3 sequence: CASSRGQGASYEQYF. The CDR3 region has the DNA TGTGCCAGCAGCCGCGGACAGGGGGCATCCTACGAGCAGTACTTC.